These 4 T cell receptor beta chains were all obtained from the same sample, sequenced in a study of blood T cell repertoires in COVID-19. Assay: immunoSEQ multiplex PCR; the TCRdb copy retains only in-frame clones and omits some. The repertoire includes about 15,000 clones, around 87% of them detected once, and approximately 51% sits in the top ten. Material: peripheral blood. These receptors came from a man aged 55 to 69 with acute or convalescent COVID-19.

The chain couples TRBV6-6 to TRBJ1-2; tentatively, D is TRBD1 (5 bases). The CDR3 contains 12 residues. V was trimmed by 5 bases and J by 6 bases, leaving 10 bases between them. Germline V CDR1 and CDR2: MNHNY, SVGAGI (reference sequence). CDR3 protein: CASSLRVDGYTF. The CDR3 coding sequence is TGTGCCAGCAGTCTCAGGGTTGATGGCTACACCTTC.

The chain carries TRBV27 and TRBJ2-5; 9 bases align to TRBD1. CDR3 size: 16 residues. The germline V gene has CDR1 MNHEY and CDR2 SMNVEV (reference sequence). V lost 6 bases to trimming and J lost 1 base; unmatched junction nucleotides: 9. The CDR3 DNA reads TGTGCCAGCAGACCCCGAGACAGGGGGTTCCAAGAGACCCAGTACTTC. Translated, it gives CASRPRDRGFQETQYF.

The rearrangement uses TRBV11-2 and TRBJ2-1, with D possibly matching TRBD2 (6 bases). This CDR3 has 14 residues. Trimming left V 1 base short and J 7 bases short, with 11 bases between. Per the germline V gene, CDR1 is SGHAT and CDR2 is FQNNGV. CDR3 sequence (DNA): TGTGCCAGCAGCTTAGCGGGAGAAAAGAATGAGCAGTTCTTC. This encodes CASSLAGEKNEQFF. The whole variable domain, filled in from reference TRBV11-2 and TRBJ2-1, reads EAGVAQSPRYKIIEKRQSVAFWCNPISGHATLYWYQQILGQGPKLLIQFQNNGVVDDSQLPKDRFSAERLKGVDSTLKIQPAKLEDSAVYLCASSLAGEKNEQFFGPGTRLTVL.

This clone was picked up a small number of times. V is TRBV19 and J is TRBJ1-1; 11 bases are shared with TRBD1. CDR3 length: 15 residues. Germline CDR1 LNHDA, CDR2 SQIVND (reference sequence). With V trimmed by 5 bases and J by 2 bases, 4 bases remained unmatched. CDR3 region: CASSPDRGRNTEAFF. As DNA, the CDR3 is TGTGCCAGTAGTCCGGACAGGGGGCGAAACACTGAAGCTTTCTTT.